This is a list of T cell receptor beta chains from one sample in a study of cytomegalovirus exposure and HLA in healthy donors. Sequencing was performed with immunoSEQ multiplex PCR; in TCRdb, only in-frame clones are kept and a portion is missing. Among 180,000 or so clones, about three quarters were seen once, and the ten largest hold 11% to 15%. The sample taken for sequencing was PBMCs. These receptors originate from a man aged 50 to 59 in good health and CMV-seropositive. The CDR3 runs from the conserved cysteine through the conserved F or W. Each record gives: J gene, V gene, CDR3 protein.

J: TRBJ1-2
V: TRBV2
CDR3: CASIGQGGHGYTF

J: TRBJ2-6
V: TRBV28
CDR3: CASRTMPGTGANVLTF

J: TRBJ1-5
V: TRBV5-8
CDR3: CASSRGQMGNQPQHF

J: TRBJ1-1
V: TRBV19
CDR3: CASSTRQNTEAFF

J: TRBJ1-4
V: TRBV28
CDR3: CASSSGQDEKLFF

J: TRBJ2-1
V: TRBV19
CDR3: CASSKGSRGDEQFF

J: TRBJ2-7
V: TRBV29-1
CDR3: CSVEGKWTSGGSYEQYF

J: TRBJ1-1
V: TRBV6-1
CDR3: CASSLGTGLNTEAFF

J: TRBJ2-1
V: TRBV7-8
CDR3: CASSLGFHYGEPAYNEQFF

J: TRBJ2-1
V: TRBV9
CDR3: CASSAGDYNEQFF

J: TRBJ1-2
V: TRBV19
CDR3: CASSINLNYGYTF

J: TRBJ1-2
V: TRBV4-1
CDR3: CASSRGMTGGTYGYTF

J: TRBJ1-5
V: TRBV7-8
CDR3: CASSLIGQGAPIQPQHF

J: TRBJ1-2
V: TRBV5-8
CDR3: CASSFTGVDYGYTF

J: TRBJ1-2
V: TRBV6-1
CDR3: CASSGIGAGYTF

J: TRBJ1-2
V: TRBV27
CDR3: CASSSIPGYGYTF

J: TRBJ1-5
V: TRBV15
CDR3: CATSRDRGLGQPQHF

J: TRBJ2-1
V: TRBV2
CDR3: CASSEVFPNNEQFF

J: TRBJ2-2
V: TRBV5-6
CDR3: CASSLGTGNSYTGELFF

J: TRBJ1-1
V: TRBV5-1
CDR3: CASSLGQGFRMNTEAFF

J: TRBJ1-5
V: TRBV27
CDR3: CASSLSAGGNQPQHF

J: TRBJ2-3
V: TRBV6-6
CDR3: CASSPKRGGSDTQYF

J: TRBJ2-2
V: TRBV6-5
CDR3: CASSYDRGPPGELFF

J: TRBJ2-2
V: TRBV6-5
CDR3: CASSPLSGSGELFF

J: TRBJ2-3
V: TRBV4-3
CDR3: CASSQDWAGGPKDTQYF

J: TRBJ2-7
V: TRBV5-6
CDR3: CASSLGRLRASLYEQYF

J: TRBJ2-1
V: TRBV5-6
CDR3: CASRQGQGTSGGYEQFF

J: TRBJ2-3
V: TRBV7-3
CDR3: CASSLKKSGRSTDTQYF

J: TRBJ2-5
V: TRBV19
CDR3: CASSMVRETQYF